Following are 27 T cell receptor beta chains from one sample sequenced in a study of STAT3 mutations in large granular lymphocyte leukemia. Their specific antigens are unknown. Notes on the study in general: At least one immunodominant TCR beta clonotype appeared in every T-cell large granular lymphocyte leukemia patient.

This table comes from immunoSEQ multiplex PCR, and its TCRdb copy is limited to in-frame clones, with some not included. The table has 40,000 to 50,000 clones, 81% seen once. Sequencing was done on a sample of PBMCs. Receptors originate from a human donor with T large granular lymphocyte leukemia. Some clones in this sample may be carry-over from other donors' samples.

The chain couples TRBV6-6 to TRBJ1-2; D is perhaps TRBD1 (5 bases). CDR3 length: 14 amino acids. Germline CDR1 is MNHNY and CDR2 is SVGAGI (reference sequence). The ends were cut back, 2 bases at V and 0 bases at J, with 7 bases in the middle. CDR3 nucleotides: TGTGCCAGCAGTTACGACAGACCTAACTATGGCTACACCTTC. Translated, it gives CASSYDRPNYGYTF.

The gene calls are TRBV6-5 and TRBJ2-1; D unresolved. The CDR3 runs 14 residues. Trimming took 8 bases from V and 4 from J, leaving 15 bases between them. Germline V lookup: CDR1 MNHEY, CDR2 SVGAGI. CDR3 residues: CASAERDLYNEQFF. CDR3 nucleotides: TGTGCCAGCGCGGAGAGAGATCTGTACAATGAGCAGTTCTTC.

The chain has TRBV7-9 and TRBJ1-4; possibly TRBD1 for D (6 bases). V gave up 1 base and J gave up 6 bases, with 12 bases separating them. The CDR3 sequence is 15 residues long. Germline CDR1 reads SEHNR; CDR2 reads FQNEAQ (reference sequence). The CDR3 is CASSLGGRGDEKLFF. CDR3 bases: TGTGCCAGCAGCTTAGGGGGGCGTGGGGATGAAAAACTGTTTTTT.

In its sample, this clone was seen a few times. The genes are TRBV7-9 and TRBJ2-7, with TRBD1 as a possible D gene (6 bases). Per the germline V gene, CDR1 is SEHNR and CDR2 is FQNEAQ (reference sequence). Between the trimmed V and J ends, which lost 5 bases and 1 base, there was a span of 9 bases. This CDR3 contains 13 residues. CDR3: CASSHGQSYEQYV. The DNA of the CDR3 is TGTGCCAGCAGCCACGGACAGTCCTACGAGCAGTACGTC.

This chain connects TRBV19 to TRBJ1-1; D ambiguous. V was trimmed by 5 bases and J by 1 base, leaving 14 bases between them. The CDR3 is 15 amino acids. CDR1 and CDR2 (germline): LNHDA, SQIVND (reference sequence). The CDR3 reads CASSALWRGNTEAFF. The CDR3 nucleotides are TGTGCCAGTAGTGCCCTCTGGCGAGGGAACACTGAAGCTTTCTTT.

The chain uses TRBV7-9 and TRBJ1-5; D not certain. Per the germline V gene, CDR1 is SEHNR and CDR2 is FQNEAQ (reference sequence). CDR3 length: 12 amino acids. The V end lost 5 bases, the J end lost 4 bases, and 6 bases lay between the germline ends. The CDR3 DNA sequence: TGTGCCAGCAGCCGAATGAATCAGCCCCAGCATTTT. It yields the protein CASSRMNQPQHF.

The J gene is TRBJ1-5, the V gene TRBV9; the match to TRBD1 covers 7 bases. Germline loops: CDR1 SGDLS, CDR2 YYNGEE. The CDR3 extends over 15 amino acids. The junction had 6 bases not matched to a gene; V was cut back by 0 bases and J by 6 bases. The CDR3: CASSVGTGDGQPQHF. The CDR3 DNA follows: TGTGCCAGCAGCGTAGGGACAGGAGATGGTCAGCCCCAGCATTTT.

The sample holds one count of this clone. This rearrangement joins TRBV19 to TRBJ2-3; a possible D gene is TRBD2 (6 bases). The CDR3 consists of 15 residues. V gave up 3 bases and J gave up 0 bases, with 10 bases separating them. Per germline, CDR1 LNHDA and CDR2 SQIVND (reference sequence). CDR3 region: CASSIRSGSTDTQYF. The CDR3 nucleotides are TGTGCCAGTAGTATTCGTAGCGGAAGCACAGATACGCAGTATTTT. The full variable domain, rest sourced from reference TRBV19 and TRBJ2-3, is DGGITQSPKYLFRKEGQNVTLSCEQNLNHDAMYWYRQDPGQGLRLIYYSQIVNDFQKGDIAEGYSVSREKKESFPLTVTSAQKNPTAFYLCASSIRSGSTDTQYFGPGTRLTVL.

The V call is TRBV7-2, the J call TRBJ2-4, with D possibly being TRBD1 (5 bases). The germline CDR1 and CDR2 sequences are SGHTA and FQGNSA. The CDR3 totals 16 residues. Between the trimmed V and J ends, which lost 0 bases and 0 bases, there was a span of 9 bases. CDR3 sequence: CASSLARTLAKNIQYF. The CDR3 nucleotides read TGTGCCAGCAGCTTAGCTAGGACACTAGCCAAAAACATTCAGTACTTC.

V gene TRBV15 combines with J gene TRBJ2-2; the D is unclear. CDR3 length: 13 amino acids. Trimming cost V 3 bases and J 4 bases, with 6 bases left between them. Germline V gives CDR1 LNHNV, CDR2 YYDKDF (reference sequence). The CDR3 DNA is TGTGCCACCAGCAGTAAGGGCACCGGGGAGCTGTTTTTT. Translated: CATSSKGTGELFF.

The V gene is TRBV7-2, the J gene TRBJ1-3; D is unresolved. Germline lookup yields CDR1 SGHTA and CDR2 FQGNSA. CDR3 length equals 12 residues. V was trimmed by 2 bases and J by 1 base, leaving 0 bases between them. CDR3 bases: TGTGCCAGCAGCTTATCTGGAAACACCATATATTTT. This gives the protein CASSLSGNTIYF.

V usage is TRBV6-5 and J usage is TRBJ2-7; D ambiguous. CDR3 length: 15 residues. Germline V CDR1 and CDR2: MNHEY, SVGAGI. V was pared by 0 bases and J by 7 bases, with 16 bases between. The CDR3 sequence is CASSYSTTLVGEQYF. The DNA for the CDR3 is TGTGCCAGCAGTTACTCCACTACCTTGGTTGGGGAGCAGTACTTC.

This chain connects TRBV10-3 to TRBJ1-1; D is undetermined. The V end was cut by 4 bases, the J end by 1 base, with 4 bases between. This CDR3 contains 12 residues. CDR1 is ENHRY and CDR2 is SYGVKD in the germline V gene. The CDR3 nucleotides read TGTGCCATCAGTGTAGCGAACACTGAAGCTTTCTTT. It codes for CAISVANTEAFF.

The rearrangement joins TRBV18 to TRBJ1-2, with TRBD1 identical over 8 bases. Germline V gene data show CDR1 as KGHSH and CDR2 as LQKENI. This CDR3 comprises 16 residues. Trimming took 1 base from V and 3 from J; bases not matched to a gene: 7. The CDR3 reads CASSPRQGAEDYGYTF. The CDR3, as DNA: TGTGCCAGCTCACCACGGCAGGGGGCCGAGGACTATGGCTACACCTTC. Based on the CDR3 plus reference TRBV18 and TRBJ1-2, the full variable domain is NAGVMQNPRHLVRRRGQEARLRCSPMKGHSHVYWYRQLPEEGLKFMVYLQKENIIDESGMPKERFSAEFPKEGPSILRIQQVVRGDSAAYFCASSPRQGAEDYGYTFGSGTRLTVV.

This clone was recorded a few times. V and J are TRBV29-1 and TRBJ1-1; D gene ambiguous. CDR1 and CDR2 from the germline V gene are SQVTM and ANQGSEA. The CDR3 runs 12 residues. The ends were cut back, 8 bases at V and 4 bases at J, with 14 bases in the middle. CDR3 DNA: TGCAGCCAACGCCCCCTAGGCACTGAAGCTTTCTTT. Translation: CSQRPLGTEAFF. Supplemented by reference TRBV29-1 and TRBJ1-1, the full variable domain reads SAVISQKPSRDICQRGTSLTIQCQVDSQVTMMFWYRQQPGQSLTLIATANQGSEATYESGFVIDKFPISRPNLTFSTLTVSNMSPEDSSIYLCSQRPLGTEAFFGQGTRLTVV.

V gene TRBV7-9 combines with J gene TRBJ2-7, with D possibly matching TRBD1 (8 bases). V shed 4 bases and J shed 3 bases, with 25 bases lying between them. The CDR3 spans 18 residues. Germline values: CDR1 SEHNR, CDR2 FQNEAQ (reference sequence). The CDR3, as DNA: TGTGCCAGCAGCTGGGACAGGTGGGGGACGGGGGGTGTCTACGAGCAGTACTTC. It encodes CASSWDRWGTGGVYEQYF.

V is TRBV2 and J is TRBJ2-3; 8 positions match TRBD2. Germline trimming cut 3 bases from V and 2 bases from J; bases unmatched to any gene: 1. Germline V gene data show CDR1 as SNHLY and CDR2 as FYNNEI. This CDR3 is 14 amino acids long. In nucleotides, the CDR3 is TGTGCCAGCAGTGACGGGGGGGACACAGATACGCAGTATTTT. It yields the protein CASSDGGDTDTQYF.

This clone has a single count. The CDR3 here is CASSSLAGGFLGEQFF. The CDR3 DNA reads TGTGCCAGCTCATCTTTAGCGGGGGGTTTCTTAGGCGAGCAGTTCTTC. The chain combines TRBV18 with TRBJ2-1; TRBD2 matches 10 bases. The CDR3 runs 16 residues. V lost 5 bases to trimming and J lost 10 bases; unmatched junction nucleotides: 14. Germline loops: CDR1 KGHSH, CDR2 LQKENI.

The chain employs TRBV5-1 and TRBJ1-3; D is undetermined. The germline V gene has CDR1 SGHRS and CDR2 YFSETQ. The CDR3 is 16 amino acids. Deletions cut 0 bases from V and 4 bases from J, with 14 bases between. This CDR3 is CASSLAGPDRGNTIYF. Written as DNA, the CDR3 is TGCGCCAGCAGCTTGGCTGGGCCGGATAGGGGAAACACCATATATTTT.

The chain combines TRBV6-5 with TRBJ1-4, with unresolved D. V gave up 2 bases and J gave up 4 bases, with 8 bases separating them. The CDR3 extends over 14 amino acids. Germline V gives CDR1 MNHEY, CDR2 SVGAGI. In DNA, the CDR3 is TGTGCCAGCAGTTACAGGCACCTTAATGAAAAACTGTTTTTT. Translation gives CASSYRHLNEKLFF.

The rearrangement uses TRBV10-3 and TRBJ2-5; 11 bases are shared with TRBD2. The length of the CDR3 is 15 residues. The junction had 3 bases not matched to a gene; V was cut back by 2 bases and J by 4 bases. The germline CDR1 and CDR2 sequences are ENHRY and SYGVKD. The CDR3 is CAISEASGGLETQYF. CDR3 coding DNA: TGTGCCATCAGTGAGGCTAGCGGGGGGCTAGAGACCCAGTACTTC.

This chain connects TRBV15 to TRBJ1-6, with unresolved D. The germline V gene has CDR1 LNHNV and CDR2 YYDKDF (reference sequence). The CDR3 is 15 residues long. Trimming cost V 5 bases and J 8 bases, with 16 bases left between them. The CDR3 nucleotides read TGTGCCACCAGCGGACCCCGAGAGGTCGATTCACCCCTCCACTTT. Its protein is CATSGPREVDSPLHF.

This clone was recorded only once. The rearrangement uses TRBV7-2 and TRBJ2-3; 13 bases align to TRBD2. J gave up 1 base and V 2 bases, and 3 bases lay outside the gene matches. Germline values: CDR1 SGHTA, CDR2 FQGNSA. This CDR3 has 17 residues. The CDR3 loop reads CASSLTGTSGGTDTQYF. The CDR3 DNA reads TGTGCCAGCAGCTTAACCGGGACTAGCGGGGGCACAGATACGCAGTATTTT.

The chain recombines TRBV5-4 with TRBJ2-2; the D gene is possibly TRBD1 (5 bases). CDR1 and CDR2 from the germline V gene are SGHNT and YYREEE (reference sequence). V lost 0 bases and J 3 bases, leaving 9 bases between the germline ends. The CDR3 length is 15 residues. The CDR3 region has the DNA TGTGCCAGCAGCTTGGTGACAGCCGACACCGGGGAGCTGTTTTTT. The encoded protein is CASSLVTADTGELFF.

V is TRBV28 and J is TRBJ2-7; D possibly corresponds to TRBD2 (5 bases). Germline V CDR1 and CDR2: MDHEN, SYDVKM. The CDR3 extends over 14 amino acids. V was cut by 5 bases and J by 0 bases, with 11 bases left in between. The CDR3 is CASSPPGSSYEQYF. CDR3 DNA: TGTGCCAGCAGTCCGCCGGGGAGCTCCTACGAGCAGTACTTC.

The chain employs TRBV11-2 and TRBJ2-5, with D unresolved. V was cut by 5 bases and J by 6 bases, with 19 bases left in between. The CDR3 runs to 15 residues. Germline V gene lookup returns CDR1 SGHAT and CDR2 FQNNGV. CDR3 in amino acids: CASSPKIPELKTQYF. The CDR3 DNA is TGTGCCAGCAGCCCAAAAATCCCCGAGCTAAAGACCCAGTACTTC.

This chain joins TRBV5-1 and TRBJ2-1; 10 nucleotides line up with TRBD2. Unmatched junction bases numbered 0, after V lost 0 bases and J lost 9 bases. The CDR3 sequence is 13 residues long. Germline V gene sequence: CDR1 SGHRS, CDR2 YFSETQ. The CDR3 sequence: CASSLGLAGEQFF. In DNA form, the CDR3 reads TGCGCCAGCAGCTTGGGACTAGCGGGTGAGCAGTTCTTC.